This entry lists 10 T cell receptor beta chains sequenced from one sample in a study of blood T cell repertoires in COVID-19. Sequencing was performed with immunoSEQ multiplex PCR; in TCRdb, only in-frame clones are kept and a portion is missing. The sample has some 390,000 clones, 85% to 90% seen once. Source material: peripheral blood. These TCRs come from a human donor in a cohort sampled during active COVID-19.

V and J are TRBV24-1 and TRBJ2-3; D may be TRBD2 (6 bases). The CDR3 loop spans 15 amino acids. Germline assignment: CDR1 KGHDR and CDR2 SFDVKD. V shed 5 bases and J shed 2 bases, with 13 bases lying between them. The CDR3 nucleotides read TGTGCCACCAGTGGAGCGGGTGAGGCCACAGATACGCAGTATTTT. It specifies CATSGAGEATDTQYF.

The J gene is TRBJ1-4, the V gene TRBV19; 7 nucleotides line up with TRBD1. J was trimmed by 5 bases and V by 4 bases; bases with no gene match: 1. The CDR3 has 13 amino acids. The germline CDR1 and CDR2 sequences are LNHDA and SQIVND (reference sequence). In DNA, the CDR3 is TGTGCCAGTAGTAAGGACAGGAATGAAAAACTGTTTTTT. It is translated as CASSKDRNEKLFF.

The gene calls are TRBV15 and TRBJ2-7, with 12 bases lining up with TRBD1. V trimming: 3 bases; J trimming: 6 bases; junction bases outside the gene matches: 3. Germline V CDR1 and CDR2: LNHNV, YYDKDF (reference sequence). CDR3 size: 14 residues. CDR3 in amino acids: CATSSRDRGLEQYF. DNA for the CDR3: TGTGCCACCAGCAGTAGGGACAGGGGGCTCGAGCAGTACTTC.

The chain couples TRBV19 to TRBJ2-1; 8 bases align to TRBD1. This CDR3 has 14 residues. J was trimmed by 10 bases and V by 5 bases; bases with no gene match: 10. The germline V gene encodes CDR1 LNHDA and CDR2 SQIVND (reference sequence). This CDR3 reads CASSWGQVRAEQFF. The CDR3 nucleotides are TGTGCCAGTAGTTGGGGACAGGTTCGAGCGGAGCAGTTCTTC.

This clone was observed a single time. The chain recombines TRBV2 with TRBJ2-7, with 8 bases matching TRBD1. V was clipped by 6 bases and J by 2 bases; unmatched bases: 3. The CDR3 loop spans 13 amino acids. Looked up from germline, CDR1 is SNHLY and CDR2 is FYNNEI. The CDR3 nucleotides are TGTGCCAGCAGGAAACAGGGGGCCTACGAGCAGTACTTC. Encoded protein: CASRKQGAYEQYF. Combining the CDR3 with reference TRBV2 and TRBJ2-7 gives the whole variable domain EPEVTQTPSHQVTQMGQEVILRCVPISNHLYFYWYRQILGQKVEFLVSFYNNEISEKSEIFDDQFSVERPDGSNFTLKIRSTKLEDSAMYFCASRKQGAYEQYFGPGTRLTVT.

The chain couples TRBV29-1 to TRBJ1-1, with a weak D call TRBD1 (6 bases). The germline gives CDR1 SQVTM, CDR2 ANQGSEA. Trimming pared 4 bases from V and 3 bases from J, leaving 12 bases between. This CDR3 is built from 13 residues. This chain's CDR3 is CSVGISGDTEAFF. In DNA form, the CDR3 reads TGCAGCGTTGGTATTTCAGGGGACACTGAAGCTTTCTTT.

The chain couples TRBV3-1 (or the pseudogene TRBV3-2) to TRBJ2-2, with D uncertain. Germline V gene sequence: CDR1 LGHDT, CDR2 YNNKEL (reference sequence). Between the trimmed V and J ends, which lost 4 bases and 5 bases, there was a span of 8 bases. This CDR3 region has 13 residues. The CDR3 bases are TGTGCCAGCAGCCCTGCGTCGACCGGGGAGCTGTTTTTT. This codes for CASSPASTGELFF.

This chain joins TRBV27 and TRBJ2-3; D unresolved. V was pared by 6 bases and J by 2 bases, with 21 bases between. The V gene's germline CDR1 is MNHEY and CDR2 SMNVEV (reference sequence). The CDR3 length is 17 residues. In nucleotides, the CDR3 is TGTGCCAGCAGCCTAGTCGGGTACCTAGAATTCACAGATACGCAGTATTTT. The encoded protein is CASSLVGYLEFTDTQYF.

CDR3 DNA: TGTGCCAGCAGCGAGTCGGTTGGGACTAACCACAATGAGCAGTTCTTC. Amino acid sequence: CASSESVGTNHNEQFF. This chain links TRBV7-9 with TRBJ2-1; TRBD2 matches 7 bases. Per the germline V gene, CDR1 is SEHNR and CDR2 is FQNEAQ (reference sequence). This CDR3 contains 16 residues. J was trimmed by 5 bases and V by 5 bases; bases with no gene match: 12.

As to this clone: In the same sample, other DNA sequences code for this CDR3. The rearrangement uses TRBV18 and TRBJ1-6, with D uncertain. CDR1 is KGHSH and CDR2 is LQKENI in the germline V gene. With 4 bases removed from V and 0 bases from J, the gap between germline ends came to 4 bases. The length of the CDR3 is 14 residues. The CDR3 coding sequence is TGTGCCAGCTCACTCAGCTCCTATAATTCACCCCTCCACTTT. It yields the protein CASSLSSYNSPLHF.